Below, one TCR beta chain is given with its context. Participant age was roughly 18 to 90 years, and participants resided in about two dozen US areas. Symptom resolution, clearance, or two negative PCRs marked donors in Cohort 3 as recovered. This entry belongs to a study of blood T cell repertoires in COVID-19. Study as a whole: Samples taken during acute and convalescent COVID-19 were collected in the United States, Italy and Spain. PBMCs, B-cell-depleted T cells, or T cells were the source of the cDNA or gDNA that made up the material.

Sequencing was performed with immunoSEQ multiplex PCR; in TCRdb, only in-frame clones are kept and a portion is missing. The sample carries approximately 300,000 clones, roughly 88% recorded once. V dropped 0 bases and J dropped 3 bases, with 14 bases sitting between them. CDR1 MGHRA and CDR2 YSYEKL come from the germline V gene. The CDR3 loop spans 17 amino acids. Source material: PBMCs or T cells enriched from blood (not recorded which). The V and J genes are TRBV4-1 and TRBJ1-4; possible D gene TRBD1, 5 bases. This clonotype was sampled from a woman aged 25 to 45 who had recovered from COVID-19. The CDR3 loop is CASSQDRGRVANEKLFF. For the CDR3, the DNA is TGCGCCAGCAGCCAAGATAGGGGTAGGGTAGCTAATGAAAAACTGTTTTTT.